This T cell receptor beta chain is from a study of blood T cell repertoires in COVID-19. In terms of age and location, participants ranged from roughly 18 to 100 years and lived in about 25 US areas. Assay used: immunoSEQ multiplex PCR; TCRdb lists only in-frame clones, some missing. The repertoire holds fewer than 350,000 clones, with roughly 90% as singletons. Germline V gives CDR1 SGHRS, CDR2 YFSETQ. V was trimmed by 0 bases and J by 12 bases, leaving 10 bases between them. The CDR3 extends over 12 amino acids. Input material: PBMCs or T cells enriched from blood (not recorded which). The chain couples TRBV5-1 to TRBJ2-1, with a tentative D call TRBD2 (6 bases). The sequence came from a woman in her thirties who had been exposed to COVID-19. In DNA form, the CDR3 reads TGCGCCAGCAGCTTGGCGGCGGGGTGGCAGTTCTTC. As protein: CASSLAAGWQFF.